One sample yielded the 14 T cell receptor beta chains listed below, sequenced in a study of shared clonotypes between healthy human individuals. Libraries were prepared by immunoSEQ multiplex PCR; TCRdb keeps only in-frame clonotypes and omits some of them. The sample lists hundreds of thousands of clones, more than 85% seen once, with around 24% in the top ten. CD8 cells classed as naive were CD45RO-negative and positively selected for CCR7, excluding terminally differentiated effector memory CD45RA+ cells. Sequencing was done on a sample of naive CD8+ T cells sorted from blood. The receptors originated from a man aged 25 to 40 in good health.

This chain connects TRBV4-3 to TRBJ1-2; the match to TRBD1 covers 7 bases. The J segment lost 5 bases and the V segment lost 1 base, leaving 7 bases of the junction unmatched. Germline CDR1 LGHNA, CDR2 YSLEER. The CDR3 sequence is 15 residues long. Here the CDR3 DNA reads TGCGCCAGCAGCCAAGGCGACGGGACAGCTTATGGCTACACCTTC. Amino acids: CASSQGDGTAYGYTF.

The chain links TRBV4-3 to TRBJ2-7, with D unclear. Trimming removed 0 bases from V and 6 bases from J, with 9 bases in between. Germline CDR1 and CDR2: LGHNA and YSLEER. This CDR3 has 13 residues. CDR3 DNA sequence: TGCGCCAGCAGCCAAGATGTCCAGAGCGAGCAGTACTTC. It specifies CASSQDVQSEQYF.

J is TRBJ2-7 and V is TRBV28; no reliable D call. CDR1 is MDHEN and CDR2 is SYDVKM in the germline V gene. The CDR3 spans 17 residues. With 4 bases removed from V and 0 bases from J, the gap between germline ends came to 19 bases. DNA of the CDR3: TGTGCCAGCAGTTATATTTTGGGTGGCTCGAGCTCCTACGAGCAGTACTTC. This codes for CASSYILGGSSSYEQYF. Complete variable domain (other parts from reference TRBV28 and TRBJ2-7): DVKVTQSSRYLVKRTGEKVFLECVQDMDHENMFWYRQDPGLGLRLIYFSYDVKMKEKGDIPEGYSVSREKKERFSLILESASTNQTSMYLCASSYILGGSSSYEQYFGPGTRLTVT.

In nucleotides, the CDR3 is TGTGCCAGCAGCTCCCTGCCCACAGGGGAGCAGTTCTTC. Amino acid sequence: CASSSLPTGEQFF. The chain is built from TRBV11-2 and TRBJ2-1; TRBD1 is a possible D gene (6 bases). Germline CDR1 SGHAT, CDR2 FQNNGV. Trimming removed 4 bases from V and 10 bases from J, with 14 bases in between. CDR3 length: 13 amino acids.

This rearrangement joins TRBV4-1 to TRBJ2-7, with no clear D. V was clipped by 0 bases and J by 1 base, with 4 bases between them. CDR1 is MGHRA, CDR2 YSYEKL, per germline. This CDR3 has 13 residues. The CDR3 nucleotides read TGCGCCAGCAGCCAAGAACCGTCCTACGAGCAGTACTTC. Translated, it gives CASSQEPSYEQYF.

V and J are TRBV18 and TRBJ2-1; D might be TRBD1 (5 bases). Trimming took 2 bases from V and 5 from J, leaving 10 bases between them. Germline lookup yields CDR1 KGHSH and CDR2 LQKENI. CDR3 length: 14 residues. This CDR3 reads CASSPTGVNNEQFF. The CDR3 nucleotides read TGTGCCAGCTCACCAACAGGAGTTAACAATGAGCAGTTCTTC. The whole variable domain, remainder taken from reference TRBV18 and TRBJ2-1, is NAGVMQNPRHLVRRRGQEARLRCSPMKGHSHVYWYRQLPEEGLKFMVYLQKENIIDESGMPKERFSAEFPKEGPSILRIQQVVRGDSAAYFCASSPTGVNNEQFFGPGTRLTVL.

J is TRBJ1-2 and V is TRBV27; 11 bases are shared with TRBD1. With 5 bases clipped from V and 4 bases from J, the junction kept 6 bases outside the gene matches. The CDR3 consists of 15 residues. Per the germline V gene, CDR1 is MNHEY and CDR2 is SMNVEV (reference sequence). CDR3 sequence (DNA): TGTGCCAGCAGTATGGGACAGGGGGTTGGCTATGGCTACACCTTC. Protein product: CASSMGQGVGYGYTF.

CDR3 DNA sequence: TGTGCCAGCAGCTCTGTCGGACATTCGAACACCGGGGAGCTGTTTTTT. Protein sequence: CASSSVGHSNTGELFF. J is TRBJ2-2 and V is TRBV7-3; D may be TRBD1 (5 bases). From germline, CDR1 is SGHTA and CDR2 FQGTGA. The ends were cut back, 4 bases at V and 0 bases at J, with 12 bases in the middle. The CDR3 sequence is 16 residues long.

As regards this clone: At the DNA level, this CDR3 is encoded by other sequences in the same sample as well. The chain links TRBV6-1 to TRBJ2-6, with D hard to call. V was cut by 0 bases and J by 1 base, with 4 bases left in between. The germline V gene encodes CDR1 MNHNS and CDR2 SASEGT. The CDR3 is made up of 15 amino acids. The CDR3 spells CASSEAGSGANVLTF. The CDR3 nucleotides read TGTGCCAGCAGTGAAGCAGGGTCTGGGGCCAACGTCCTGACTTTC.

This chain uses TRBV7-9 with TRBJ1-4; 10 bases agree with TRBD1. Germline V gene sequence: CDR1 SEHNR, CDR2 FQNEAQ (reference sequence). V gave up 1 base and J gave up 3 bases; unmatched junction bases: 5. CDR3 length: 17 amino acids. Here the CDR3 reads CASSLVETGGPNEKLFF. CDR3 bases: TGTGCCAGCAGCTTAGTCGAGACAGGGGGCCCTAATGAAAAACTGTTTTTT.

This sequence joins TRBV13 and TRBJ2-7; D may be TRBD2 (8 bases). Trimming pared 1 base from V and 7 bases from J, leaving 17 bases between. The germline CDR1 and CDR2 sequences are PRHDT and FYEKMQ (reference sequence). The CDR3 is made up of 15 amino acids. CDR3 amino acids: CASSLEGAGGEEQYF. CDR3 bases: TGTGCCAGCAGCTTAGAGGGGGCGGGAGGAGAAGAGCAGTACTTC.

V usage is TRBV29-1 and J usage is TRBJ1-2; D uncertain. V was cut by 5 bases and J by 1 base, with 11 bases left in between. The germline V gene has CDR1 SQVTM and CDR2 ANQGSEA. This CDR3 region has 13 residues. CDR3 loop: CSVWEGNNYGYTF. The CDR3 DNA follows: TGCAGCGTTTGGGAAGGGAATAACTATGGCTACACCTTC.

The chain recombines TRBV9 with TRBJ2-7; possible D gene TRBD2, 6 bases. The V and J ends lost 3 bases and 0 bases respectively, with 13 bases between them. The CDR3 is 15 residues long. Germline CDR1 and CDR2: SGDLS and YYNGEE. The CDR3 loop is CASSDPLGGSYEQYF. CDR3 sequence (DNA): TGTGCCAGCAGCGATCCTTTGGGGGGCTCCTACGAGCAGTACTTC.

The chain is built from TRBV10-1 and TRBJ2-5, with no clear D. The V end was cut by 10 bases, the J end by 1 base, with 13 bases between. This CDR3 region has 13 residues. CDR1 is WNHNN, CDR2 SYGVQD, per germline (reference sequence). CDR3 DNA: TGCGCCACCTCGCTGGCAGGCCAAGAGACCCAGTACTTC. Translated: CATSLAGQETQYF.